These T cell receptor beta chains were read from a single sample in a study of siplizumab effects on memory and regulatory T cells. Libraries were prepared by immunoSEQ multiplex PCR; TCRdb keeps only in-frame clonotypes and omits some of them. The sample consists of approximately 100,000 clones, around 95% of them appearing once. Sequenced: Tregs sorted from blood. Source of these receptors: a human donor in good health. CDR3s include the opening cysteine and the closing phenylalanine or tryptophan. A D gene is named only where the DNA matches it firmly. Size is omitted from some rows. Given values are once, few, many or a class for expanded clones.

CDR3 DNA: TGTGCCAGCTCCGACCCCACGACGCCCCAGCATTTT; CDR3 protein: CASSDPTTPQHF; clone size: .; J gene: TRBJ1-5; D gene: .; V gene: TRBV19
CDR3 DNA: TGTGCCAGCACGGGCTCAGCTAACTATGGCTACACCTTC; CDR3 protein: CASTGSANYGYTF; clone size: .; J gene: TRBJ1-2; D gene: .; V gene: TRBV11-1
CDR3 DNA: TGTGCCAGCAGCTTGGCCGGGACAGGGATCACAGATACGCAGTATTTT; CDR3 protein: CASSLAGTGITDTQYF; clone size: .; J gene: TRBJ2-3; D gene: TRBD1; V gene: TRBV13
CDR3 DNA: TGTGCCCGGGAGGGCATCCCAGATACGCAGTATTTT; CDR3 protein: CAREGIPDTQYF; clone size: .; J gene: TRBJ2-3; D gene: TRBD2; V gene: TRBV30
CDR3 DNA: TGTGCCAGCAGCTTAGTACATACCTCCTACGAGCAGTACTTC; CDR3 protein: CASSLVHTSYEQYF; clone size: .; J gene: TRBJ2-7; D gene: .; V gene: TRBV11-2
CDR3 DNA: TGCAGTGCTAGAATTTACGAGCAGTACTTC; CDR3 protein: CSARIYEQYF; clone size: .; J gene: TRBJ2-7; D gene: .; V gene: TRBV20-1
CDR3 DNA: TGTGCCAGCAGTTTATCCCAGGGCCTGAACACCGGGGAGCTGTTTTTT; CDR3 protein: CASSLSQGLNTGELFF; clone size: .; J gene: TRBJ2-2; D gene: .; V gene: TRBV27
CDR3 DNA: TGTGCCAGCAGCGTAGGCTACCCCCAAGAGACCCAGTACTTC; CDR3 protein: CASSVGYPQETQYF; clone size: .; J gene: TRBJ2-5; D gene: .; V gene: TRBV9
CDR3 DNA: TGTGCCAGCTGCTACGAGCAGTACTTC; CDR3 protein: CASCYEQYF; clone size: .; J gene: TRBJ2-7; D gene: .; V gene: TRBV18
CDR3 DNA: TGTGCCAGTTATACGGCCAACTCCTACGAGCAGTACTTC; CDR3 protein: CASYTANSYEQYF; clone size: .; J gene: TRBJ2-7; D gene: .; V gene: TRBV28
CDR3 DNA: TGTGCCAGCAGCTCCCCGCCTGGGGGAGATACCTACGAGCAGTACTTC; CDR3 protein: CASSSPPGGDTYEQYF; clone size: .; J gene: TRBJ2-7; D gene: .; V gene: TRBV7-9
CDR3 DNA: TGTGCCAGCAGCTTTACAGGGATCACTGAAGCTTTCTTT; CDR3 protein: CASSFTGITEAFF; clone size: .; J gene: TRBJ1-1; D gene: .; V gene: TRBV5-8
CDR3 DNA: TGCGCCAGCAGTGAGACGCACAGCCCCACAGATACGCAGTATTTT; CDR3 protein: CASSETHSPTDTQYF; clone size: once; J gene: TRBJ2-3; D gene: .; V gene: TRBV10-1
CDR3 DNA: TGTGCCTGGAGTGAGGGGTTGGAAAACACCATATATTTT; CDR3 protein: CAWSEGLENTIYF; clone size: .; J gene: TRBJ1-3; D gene: .; V gene: TRBV30
CDR3 DNA: TGTGCCAGCATGCCCCAGCAGGGACTGAACACTGAAGCTTTCTTT; CDR3 protein: CASMPQQGLNTEAFF; clone size: once; J gene: TRBJ1-1; D gene: .; V gene: TRBV7-9
CDR3 DNA: TGCGCCAGCAGTGAGACAACGACAGGGGGCTATTTTACGCAGTATTTT; CDR3 protein: CASSETTTGGYFTQYF; clone size: .; J gene: TRBJ2-3; D gene: TRBD1; V gene: TRBV10-1
CDR3 DNA: TGTGCCAGCAGTTTTAGCGGGAGGGGGGGTACAGATACGCAGTATTTT; CDR3 protein: CASSFSGRGGTDTQYF; clone size: .; J gene: TRBJ2-3; D gene: TRBD2; V gene: TRBV28
CDR3 DNA: TGTGCCAGCAGTTGGAATACAGGGAACGAGCAGTACTTC; CDR3 protein: CASSWNTGNEQYF; clone size: .; J gene: TRBJ2-7; D gene: .; V gene: TRBV6-5
CDR3 DNA: TGTGCCAGTAGCCTCACTAAAACGGGACTGGGTAATCAGCCCCAGCATTTT; CDR3 protein: CASSLTKTGLGNQPQHF; clone size: .; J gene: TRBJ1-5; D gene: .; V gene: TRBV19
CDR3 DNA: TGTGCCAGCAGTGACCCCATGTTCGGAGCACGATACGAGCAGTACTTC; CDR3 protein: CASSDPMFGARYEQYF; clone size: .; J gene: TRBJ2-7; D gene: .; V gene: TRBV6-1
CDR3 DNA: TGTGCCAGCAGCCAGGGGAGGGCTACGGGAAACACCATATATTTT; CDR3 protein: CASSQGRATGNTIYF; clone size: .; J gene: TRBJ1-3; D gene: .; V gene: TRBV4-2
CDR3 DNA: TGTGCCAGCAGAGCAGGGCGGGAGCAGTTCTTC; CDR3 protein: CASRAGREQFF; clone size: .; J gene: TRBJ2-1; D gene: .; V gene: TRBV11-2
CDR3 DNA: TGCGCCAGCAGTGAGCGGTTGACGCCACCCTACAATGAGCAGTTCTTC; CDR3 protein: CASSERLTPPYNEQFF; clone size: .; J gene: TRBJ2-1; D gene: .; V gene: TRBV10-1
CDR3 DNA: TGTGCCAGCAGTGTAGACCTGAACACTGAAGCTTTCTTT; CDR3 protein: CASSVDLNTEAFF; clone size: .; J gene: TRBJ1-1; D gene: .; V gene: TRBV6-1
CDR3 DNA: TGTGCCAGCAGCTTATTCGCTGAAGCTTTCTTT; CDR3 protein: CASSLFAEAFF; clone size: few; J gene: TRBJ1-1; D gene: .; V gene: TRBV7-9
CDR3 DNA: TGTGCCAGCAAATTGACAGGGGTTTCTTACGAGCAGTACTTC; CDR3 protein: CASKLTGVSYEQYF; clone size: .; J gene: TRBJ2-7; D gene: TRBD1; V gene: TRBV27
CDR3 DNA: TGTGCCTGGAGACGGATGGGGGGGCTAGGCTCACCCCTCCACTTT; CDR3 protein: CAWRRMGGLGSPLHF; clone size: .; J gene: TRBJ1-6; D gene: .; V gene: TRBV30